The present T cell receptor beta chain was sequenced within a study of T cell responses to AZD1222 COVID-19 vaccine. Points from the study as a whole: Spike-specific TCR breadth and depth both grew after two AZD1222 doses.

The table came from immunoSEQ multiplex PCR; TCRdb's copy has only in-frame clones and leaves some out. The sample consists of about 85,000 clones, about nine tenths of them appearing once. A remark on this clone: Its cognate antigen is unknown.

There are 14 residues in the CDR3. With 4 bases removed from V and 0 bases from J, the gap between germline ends came to 10 bases. The germline V gene encodes CDR1 SGHRS and CDR2 YFSETQ. The genes are TRBV5-1 and TRBJ1-1; tentatively, D is TRBD1 (5 bases). Sample: peripheral blood, taken on day 0 of AZD1222 vaccination. The TCR sequence derives from an adult in good health. In DNA, the CDR3 is TGCGCCAGCAGCCCGGGACGGATGAACACTGAAGCTTTCTTT. Translation: CASSPGRMNTEAFF.